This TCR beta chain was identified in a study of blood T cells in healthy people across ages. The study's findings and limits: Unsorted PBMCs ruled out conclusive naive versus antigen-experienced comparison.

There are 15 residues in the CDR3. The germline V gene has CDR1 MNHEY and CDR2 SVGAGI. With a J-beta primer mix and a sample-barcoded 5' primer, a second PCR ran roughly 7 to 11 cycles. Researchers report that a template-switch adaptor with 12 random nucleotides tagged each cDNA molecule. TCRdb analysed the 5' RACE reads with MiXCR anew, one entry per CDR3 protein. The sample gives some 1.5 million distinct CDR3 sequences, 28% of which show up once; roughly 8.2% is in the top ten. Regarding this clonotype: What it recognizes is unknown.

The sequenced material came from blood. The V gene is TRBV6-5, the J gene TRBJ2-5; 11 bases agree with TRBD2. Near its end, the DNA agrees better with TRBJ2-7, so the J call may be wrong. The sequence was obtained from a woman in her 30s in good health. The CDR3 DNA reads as TGTGCCGCACGTCTAGCCCTAGCGGGGGGTTACGAGCAGTACTTC. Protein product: CAARLALAGGYEQYF.